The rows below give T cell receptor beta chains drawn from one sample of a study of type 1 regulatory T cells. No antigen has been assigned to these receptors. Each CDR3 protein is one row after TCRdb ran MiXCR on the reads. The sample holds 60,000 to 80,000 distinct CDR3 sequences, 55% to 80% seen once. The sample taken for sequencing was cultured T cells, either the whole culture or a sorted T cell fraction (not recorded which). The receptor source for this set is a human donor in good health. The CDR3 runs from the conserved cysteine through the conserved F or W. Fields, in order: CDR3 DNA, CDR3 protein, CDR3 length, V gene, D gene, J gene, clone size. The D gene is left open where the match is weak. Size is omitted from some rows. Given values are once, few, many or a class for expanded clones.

TGTGCCAGCAGTTCCGGACTAGCGGGAATCTCGGCCGGGGAGCTGTTTTTT CASSSGLAGISAGELFF 17 TRBV6-2/TRBV6-3 TRBD2 TRBJ2-2 once
TGCGCCAGCAGCCGCACAACGGGACTAGCGGGAGCCGAATCCTACGAGCAGTACTTC CASSRTTGLAGAESYEQYF 19 TRBV5-1 TRBD2 TRBJ2-7 .
TGCGCCAGCAGCTTGGATACAGGAGAACACACTGAAGCTTTCTTT CASSLDTGEHTEAFF 15 TRBV5-1 . TRBJ1-1 .
TGTGCCAGTAGTACTCGACAGGGGGTAGGAACTCTAGCCAAAAACATTCAGTACTTC CASSTRQGVGTLAKNIQYF 19 TRBV19 TRBD1 TRBJ2-4 once
TGTGCCACCAGTGCCTGGGGACTAGCGGGAGACGAAGATACGCAGTATTTT CATSAWGLAGDEDTQYF 17 TRBV24-1 TRBD2 TRBJ2-3 .
TGCAGTGCTAGGGGGTACAGGGGGGGCACTGAAGCTTTCTTT CSARGYRGGTEAFF 14 TRBV20-1 TRBD1 TRBJ1-1 .
TGCAGTGCGCGGGACGATCAAGAGACCCAGTACTTC CSARDDQETQYF 12 TRBV20-1 . TRBJ2-5 once
TGTGCCAGCTCTCGTCAGGGAAATCAGCCCCAGCATTTT CASSRQGNQPQHF 13 TRBV18 . TRBJ1-5 .
TGTGCCAGCAGCCCTTCCGGGCTCTATGGCTACACCTTC CASSPSGLYGYTF 13 TRBV9 . TRBJ1-2 few
TGTGCCTGGACCGGTCGGGATATCACCGGGGAGCTGTTTTTT CAWTGRDITGELFF 14 TRBV30 . TRBJ2-2 .
TGCAGTGCTAGAGATGAGGGGGTTCGAGGCGAGCAGTACTTC CSARDEGVRGEQYF 14 TRBV20-1 . TRBJ2-7 .
TGTGCCATCAGTGAGTTCGGGACAGGGCCTATGAACACTGAAGCTTTCTTT CAISEFGTGPMNTEAFF 17 TRBV10-3 TRBD1 TRBJ1-1 few
TGTGCCAGCAGCTTAGGGAGTCGATTCGGAAATGAGCAGTTCTTC CASSLGSRFGNEQFF 15 TRBV7-2 . TRBJ2-1 .
TGCAGTGCTAGCCTCCGAAACTCTGGAAACACCATATATTTT CSASLRNSGNTIYF 14 TRBV20-1 . TRBJ1-3 .
TGTGCCAGCAGCCCCAGCTCCTACAATGAGCAGTTCTTC CASSPSSYNEQFF 13 TRBV7-2 . TRBJ2-1 .
TGCAGTGCTGTCGGGACTCGCAGCACAGATACGCAGTATTTT CSAVGTRSTDTQYF 14 TRBV20-1 . TRBJ2-3 .
TGTGCCAGTAGTATTAGGTCCGTCCGGGATGAGCAGTTCTTC CASSIRSVRDEQFF 14 TRBV19 . TRBJ2-1 once
TGCAGTGCTAGAGATAAGAGGTTAGAGACCCAGTACTTC CSARDKRLETQYF 13 TRBV20-1 . TRBJ2-5 .
TGTGCCAGCAGCTTGGTCGGGGTACCTCATACGGCGCAGTACTTC CASSLVGVPHTAQYF 15 TRBV5-4 . TRBJ2-7 .
TGTGCCAGTATGCCCTTGGAGGGACTAGCGGGAGGGCCTGTGGATGAGCAGTTCTTC CASMPLEGLAGGPVDEQFF 19 TRBV19 TRBD2 TRBJ2-1 .
TGTGCCAGCAGCCGCTCTACAGGGGATCTCAATGAGCAGTTCTTC CASSRSTGDLNEQFF 15 TRBV7-2 TRBD1 TRBJ2-1 few
TGTGCCAGCAGCCTAACCTTCGGGTTATTTGACACTGAAGCTTTCTTT CASSLTFGLFDTEAFF 16 TRBV11-1 . TRBJ1-1 once
TGCAGCGTTGACCGACTAGCGGGAGGAGATACGCAGTATTTT CSVDRLAGGDTQYF 14 TRBV29-1 TRBD2 TRBJ2-3 .
TGCAGTGCCGGACGGGGGGATGAGCAGTTCTTC CSAGRGDEQFF 11 TRBV20-1 TRBD2 TRBJ2-1 .
TGCAGTGCTCACCAGGGGGCCTCTGGAAACACCATATATTTT CSAHQGASGNTIYF 14 TRBV20-1 TRBD1 TRBJ1-3 .
TGTGCCAGCAGTTACGGGGTTGGGCTTCGGGATCAGCCCCAGCATTTT CASSYGVGLRDQPQHF 16 TRBV6-2/TRBV6-3 . TRBJ1-5 .
TGTGCCAGCAGTTTAGTAGCGGGAGGTGGCAATGAGCAGTTCTTC CASSLVAGGGNEQFF 15 TRBV12-3/TRBV12-4 TRBD2 TRBJ2-1 few
TGTGCCACAGAAAGGGAGGACAAAAACATTCAGTACTTC CATEREDKNIQYF 13 TRBV6-1 . TRBJ2-4 once
TGTGCCAGCAGGGACAGGGGGGTCTCAAGGAACACTGAAGCTTTCTTT CASRDRGVSRNTEAFF 16 TRBV6-5 TRBD1 TRBJ1-1 .
TGTGCCAGCAGCCACGGGAGTCTGGGGTCTGGGGCCAACGTCCTGACTTTC CASSHGSLGSGANVLTF 17 TRBV4-2 . TRBJ2-6 .
TGCAGCGTTCTGACGGCGGGGCTCTATGGCTACACCTTC CSVLTAGLYGYTF 13 TRBV29-1 . TRBJ1-2 .
TGCAGTGCTAGCATAGGGGGCTCTAACTATGGCTACACCTTC CSASIGGSNYGYTF 14 TRBV20-1 TRBD1 TRBJ1-2 .